This entry lists 5 T cell receptor beta chains sequenced from one sample in a study of response to subunit inactivated influenza vaccine. TCRdb itself ran the RT-PCR reads through MiXCR, one entry per CDR3 protein. Of hundreds of thousands of distinct CDR3 sequences listed, 6% to 9% are singletons. Sample: PBMCs from blood, taken less than 30 months after vaccination. These receptors originate from a man aged 45 to 75 who received an inactivated influenza vaccine.

The rearrangement uses TRBV20-1 and TRBJ2-3; no clear D. V lost 5 bases and J lost 0, with 9 bases in between. Germline CDR1 reads DFQATT; CDR2 reads SNEGSKA (reference sequence). The CDR3 totals 13 residues. CDR3 protein: CSAWRPSTDTQYF. The CDR3 DNA is TGCAGTGCTTGGCGACCTAGCACAGATACGCAGTATTTT.

The J gene is TRBJ2-2, the V gene TRBV5-1; 7 nucleotides line up with TRBD2. Germline V CDR1 and CDR2: SGHRS, YFSETQ. V gave up 6 bases and J gave up 4 bases; unmatched junction bases: 12. The length of the CDR3 is 16 residues. The CDR3 nucleotides read TGCGCCAGCACCAGTCTGGGGGGAGGGAGCACCGGGGAGCTGTTTTTT. Translated, it gives CASTSLGGGSTGELFF.

The CDR3 DNA follows: TGTGCCAGCAGCTTAGTGGTCAGGGGTATCATCGAGCAGTACTTC. It encodes CASSLVVRGIIEQYF. The chain recombines TRBV7-8 with TRBJ2-7; D possibly corresponds to TRBD1 (6 bases). The V gene's germline CDR1 is SGHVS and CDR2 FQNEAQ. The CDR3 length is 15 residues. V lost 1 base and J lost 6, with 16 bases in between.

The chain uses TRBV20-1 and TRBJ2-7, with 9 positions matching TRBD2. Germline-derived CDR1 and CDR2 are DFQATT and SNEGSKA (reference sequence). The CDR3 contains 14 residues. Germline trimming cut 2 bases from V and 2 bases from J; bases unmatched to any gene: 4. The CDR3 loop is CSARRGGGAYEQYF. CDR3 DNA sequence: TGCAGTGCTAGACGTGGCGGGGGGGCCTACGAGCAGTACTTC.

At least ten counts were recorded for this clonotype. The genes are TRBV6-2 or TRBV6-3 and TRBJ2-7; the match to TRBD2 covers 13 bases. This CDR3 has 18 residues. Germline loops: CDR1 MNHEY, CDR2 SVGEGT. V trimming: 5 bases; J trimming: 4 bases; junction bases outside the gene matches: 14. The CDR3 protein is CASSDGLAGEPNIYEQYF. The CDR3 bases are TGTGCCAGCAGTGATGGACTAGCGGGAGAGCCAAACATTTACGAGCAGTACTTC.